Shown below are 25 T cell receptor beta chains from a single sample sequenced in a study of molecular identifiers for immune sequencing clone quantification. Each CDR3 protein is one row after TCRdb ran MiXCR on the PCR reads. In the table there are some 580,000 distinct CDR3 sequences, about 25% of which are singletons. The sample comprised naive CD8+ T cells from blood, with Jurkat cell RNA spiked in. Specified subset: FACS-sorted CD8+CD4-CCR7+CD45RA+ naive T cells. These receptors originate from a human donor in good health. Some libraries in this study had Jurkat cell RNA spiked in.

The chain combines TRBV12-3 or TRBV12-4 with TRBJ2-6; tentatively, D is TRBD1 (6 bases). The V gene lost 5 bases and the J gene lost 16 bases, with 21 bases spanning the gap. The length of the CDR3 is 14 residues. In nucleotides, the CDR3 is TGTGCCAGCAGTCCACAGGGATTACACAACATTCTGACTTTC. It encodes CASSPQGLHNILTF.

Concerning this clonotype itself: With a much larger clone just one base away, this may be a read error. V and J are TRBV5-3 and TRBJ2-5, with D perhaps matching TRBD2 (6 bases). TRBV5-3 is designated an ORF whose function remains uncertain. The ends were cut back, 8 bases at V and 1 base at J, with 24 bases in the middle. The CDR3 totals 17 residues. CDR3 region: CASSPEGSGGAQETQYF. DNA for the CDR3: TGTGCCAGCAGCCCGGAAGGCAGCGGCGGGGCCCAAGAGACCCAGTACTTC.

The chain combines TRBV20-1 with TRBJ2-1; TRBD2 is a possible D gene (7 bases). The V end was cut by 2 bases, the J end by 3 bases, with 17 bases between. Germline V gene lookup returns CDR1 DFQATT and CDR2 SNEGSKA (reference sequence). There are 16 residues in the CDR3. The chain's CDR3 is CSARTNGGLRYNEQFF. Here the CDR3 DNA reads TGCAGTGCTAGAACTAACGGGGGGCTCCGCTACAATGAGCAGTTCTTC.

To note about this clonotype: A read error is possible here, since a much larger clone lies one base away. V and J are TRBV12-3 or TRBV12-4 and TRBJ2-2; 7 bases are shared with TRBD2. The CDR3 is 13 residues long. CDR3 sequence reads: CASGFGRTGELFF. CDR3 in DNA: TGTGCCAGCGGTTTCGGGAGGACCGGGGAGCTGTTTTTT.

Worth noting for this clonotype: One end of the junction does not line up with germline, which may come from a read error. CDR3 in amino acids: CGAFGGFGETQYF. DNA for the CDR3: TGCGGTGCTTTCGGGGGTTTTGGAGAGACCCAGTACTTC. The chain employs TRBV20-1 and TRBJ2-5, with D tentatively TRBD2 (6 bases). CDR1 DFQATT and CDR2 SNEGSKA come from the germline V gene (reference sequence). The CDR3 length is 13 residues.

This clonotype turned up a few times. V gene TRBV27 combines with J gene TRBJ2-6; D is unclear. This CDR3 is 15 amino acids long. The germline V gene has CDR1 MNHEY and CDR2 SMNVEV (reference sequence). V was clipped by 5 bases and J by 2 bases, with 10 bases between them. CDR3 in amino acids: CASSPDIAGANVLTF. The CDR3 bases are TGTGCCAGCAGTCCCGACATAGCTGGGGCCAACGTCCTGACTTTC.

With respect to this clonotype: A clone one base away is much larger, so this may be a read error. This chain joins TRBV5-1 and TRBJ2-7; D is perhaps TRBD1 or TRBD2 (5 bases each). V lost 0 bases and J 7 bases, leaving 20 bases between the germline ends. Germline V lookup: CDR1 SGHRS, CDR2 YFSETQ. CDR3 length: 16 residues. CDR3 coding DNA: TGCGCCAGCAGCTTGGCCTTAGCGAATCGGGGCTTGGAGCAGTACTTC. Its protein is CASSLALANRGLEQYF.

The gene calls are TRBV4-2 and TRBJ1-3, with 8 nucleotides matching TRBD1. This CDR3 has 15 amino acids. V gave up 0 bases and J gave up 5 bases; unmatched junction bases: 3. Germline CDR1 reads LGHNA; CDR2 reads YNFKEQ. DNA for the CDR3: TGTGCCAGCAGCCAAGAACAGGGGGTGAGAAACACCATATATTTT. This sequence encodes CASSQEQGVRNTIYF.

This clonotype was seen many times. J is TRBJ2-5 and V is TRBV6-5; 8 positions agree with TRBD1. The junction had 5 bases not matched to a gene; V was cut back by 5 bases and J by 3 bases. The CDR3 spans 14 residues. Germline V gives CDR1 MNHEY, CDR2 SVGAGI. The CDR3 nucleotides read TGTGCCAGCAGTCAATGGACAGGGAAAGAGACCCAGTACTTC. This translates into CASSQWTGKETQYF.

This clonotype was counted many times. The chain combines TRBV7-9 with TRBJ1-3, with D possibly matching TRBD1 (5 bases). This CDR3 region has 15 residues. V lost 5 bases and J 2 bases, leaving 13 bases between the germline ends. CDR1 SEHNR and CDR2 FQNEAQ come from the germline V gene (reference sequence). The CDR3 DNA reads TGTGCCAGCAGCCGAACCGCCAGGGCTGGAAACACCATATATTTT. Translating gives CASSRTARAGNTIYF.

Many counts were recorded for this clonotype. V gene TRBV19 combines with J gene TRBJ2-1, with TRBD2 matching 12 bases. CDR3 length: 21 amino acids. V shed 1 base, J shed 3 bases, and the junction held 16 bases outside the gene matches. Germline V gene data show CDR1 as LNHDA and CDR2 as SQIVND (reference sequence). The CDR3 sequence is CASSIGPRGPASGRDYNEQFF. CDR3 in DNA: TGTGCCAGTAGTATAGGCCCCAGAGGACCCGCTAGCGGGAGGGACTACAATGAGCAGTTCTTC.

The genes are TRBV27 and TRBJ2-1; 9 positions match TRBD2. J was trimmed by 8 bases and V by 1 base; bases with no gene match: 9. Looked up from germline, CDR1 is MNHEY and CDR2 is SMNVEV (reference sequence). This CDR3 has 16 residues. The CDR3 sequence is CASSLLQPSGIHEQFF. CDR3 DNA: TGTGCCAGCAGTTTATTGCAGCCTAGCGGGATCCATGAGCAGTTCTTC.

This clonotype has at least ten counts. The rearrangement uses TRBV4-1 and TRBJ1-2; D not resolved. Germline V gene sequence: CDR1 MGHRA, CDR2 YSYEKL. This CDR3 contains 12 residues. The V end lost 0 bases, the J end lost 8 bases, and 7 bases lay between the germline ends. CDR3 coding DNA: TGCGCCAGCAGCCAAGATAGGATCGGCTACACCTTC. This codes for CASSQDRIGYTF.

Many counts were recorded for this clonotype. Here the CDR3 DNA reads TGTGCCAGCAGTTATCCTGTCTATAATTCACCCCTCCACTTT. Its translation: CASSYPVYNSPLHF. The V and J genes are TRBV28 and TRBJ1-6; D not certain. CDR1 and CDR2 (germline): MDHEN, SYDVKM. The ends were cut back, 4 bases at V and 3 bases at J, with 7 bases in the middle. CDR3 length equals 14 residues.

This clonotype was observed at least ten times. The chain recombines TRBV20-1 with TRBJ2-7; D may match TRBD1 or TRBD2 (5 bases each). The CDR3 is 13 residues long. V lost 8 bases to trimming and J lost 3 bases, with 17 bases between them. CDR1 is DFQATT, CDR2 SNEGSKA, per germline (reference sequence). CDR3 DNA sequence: TGCAGTCTCAAGACGAGGGGCGGCTACGAGCAGTACTTC. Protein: CSLKTRGGYEQYF.

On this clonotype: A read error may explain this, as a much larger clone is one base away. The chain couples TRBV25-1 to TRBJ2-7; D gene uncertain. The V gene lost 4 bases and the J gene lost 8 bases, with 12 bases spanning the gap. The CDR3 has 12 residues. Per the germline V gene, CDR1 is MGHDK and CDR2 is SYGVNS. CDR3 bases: TGTGCCAGCAGTGGCCACAACGACAAGCAGTACTTC. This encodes CASSGHNDKQYF.

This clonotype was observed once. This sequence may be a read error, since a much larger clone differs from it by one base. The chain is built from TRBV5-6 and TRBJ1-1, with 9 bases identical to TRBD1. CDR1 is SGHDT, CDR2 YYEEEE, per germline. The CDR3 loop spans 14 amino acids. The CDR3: CACSWGQGNTEAFF. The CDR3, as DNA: TGTGCCTGCAGCTGGGGACAGGGGAACACTGAAGCTTTCTTT.

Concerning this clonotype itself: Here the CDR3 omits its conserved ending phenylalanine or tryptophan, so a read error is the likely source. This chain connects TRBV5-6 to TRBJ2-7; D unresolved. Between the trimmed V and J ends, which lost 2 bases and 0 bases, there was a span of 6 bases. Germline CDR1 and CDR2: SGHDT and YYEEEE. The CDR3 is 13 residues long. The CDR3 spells CASSFGSSYEQYL. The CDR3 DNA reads TGTGCCAGCAGCTTCGGCAGCTCCTACGAGCAGTACCTC.

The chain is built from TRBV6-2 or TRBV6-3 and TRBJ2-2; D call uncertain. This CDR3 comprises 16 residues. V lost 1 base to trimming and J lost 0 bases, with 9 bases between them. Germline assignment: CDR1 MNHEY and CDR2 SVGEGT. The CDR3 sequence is CASSYYRAANTGELFF. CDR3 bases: TGTGCCAGCAGTTACTACCGGGCAGCGAACACCGGGGAGCTGTTTTTT.

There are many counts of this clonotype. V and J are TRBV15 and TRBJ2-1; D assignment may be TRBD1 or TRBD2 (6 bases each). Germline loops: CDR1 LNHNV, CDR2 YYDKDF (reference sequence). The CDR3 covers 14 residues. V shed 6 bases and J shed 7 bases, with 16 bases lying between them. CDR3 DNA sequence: TGTGCCACCAGTCGGGGGCCCTCGAGTAATGAGCAGTTCTTC. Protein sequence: CATSRGPSSNEQFF.

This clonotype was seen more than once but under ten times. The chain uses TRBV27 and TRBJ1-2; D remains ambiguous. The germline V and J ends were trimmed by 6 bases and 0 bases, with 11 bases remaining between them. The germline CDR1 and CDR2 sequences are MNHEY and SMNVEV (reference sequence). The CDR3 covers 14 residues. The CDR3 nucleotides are TGTGCCAGCAGGCCGAACAGCTCTAACTATGGCTACACCTTC. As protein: CASRPNSSNYGYTF.

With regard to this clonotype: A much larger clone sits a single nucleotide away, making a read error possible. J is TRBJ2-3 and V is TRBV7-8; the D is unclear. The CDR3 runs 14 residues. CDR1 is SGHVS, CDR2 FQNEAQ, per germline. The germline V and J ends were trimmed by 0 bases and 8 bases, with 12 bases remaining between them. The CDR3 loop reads CASSLAPDPATQYF. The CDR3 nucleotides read TGTGCCAGCAGCTTAGCGCCAGACCCAGCTACGCAGTATTTT. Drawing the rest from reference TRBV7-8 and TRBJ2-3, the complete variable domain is GAGVSQSPRYKVAKRGQDVALRCDPISGHVSLFWYQQALGQGPEFLTYFQNEAQLDKSGLPSDRFFAERPEGSVSTLKIQRTQQEDSAVYLCASSLAPDPATQYFGPGTRLTVL.

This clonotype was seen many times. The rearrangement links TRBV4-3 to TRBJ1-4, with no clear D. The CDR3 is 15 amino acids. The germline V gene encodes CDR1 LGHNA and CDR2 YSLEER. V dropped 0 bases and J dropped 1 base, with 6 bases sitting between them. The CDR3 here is CASSQDRGTNEKLFF. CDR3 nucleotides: TGCGCCAGCAGCCAAGATCGGGGAACTAATGAAAAACTGTTTTTT.

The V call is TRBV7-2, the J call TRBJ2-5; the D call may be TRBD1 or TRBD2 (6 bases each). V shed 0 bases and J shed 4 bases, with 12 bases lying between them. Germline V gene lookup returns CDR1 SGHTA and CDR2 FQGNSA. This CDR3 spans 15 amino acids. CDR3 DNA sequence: TGTGCCAGCAGCTTAGCGTTTGGGGGGCTAGAGACCCAGTACTTC. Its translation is CASSLAFGGLETQYF.

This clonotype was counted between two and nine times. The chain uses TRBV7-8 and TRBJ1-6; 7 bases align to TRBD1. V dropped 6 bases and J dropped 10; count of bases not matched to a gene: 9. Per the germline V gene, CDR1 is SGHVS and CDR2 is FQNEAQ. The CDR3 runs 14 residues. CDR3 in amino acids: CASSLTGLASPLHF. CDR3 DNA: TGTGCCAGCAGTTTGACAGGGTTAGCATCACCCCTCCACTTT.